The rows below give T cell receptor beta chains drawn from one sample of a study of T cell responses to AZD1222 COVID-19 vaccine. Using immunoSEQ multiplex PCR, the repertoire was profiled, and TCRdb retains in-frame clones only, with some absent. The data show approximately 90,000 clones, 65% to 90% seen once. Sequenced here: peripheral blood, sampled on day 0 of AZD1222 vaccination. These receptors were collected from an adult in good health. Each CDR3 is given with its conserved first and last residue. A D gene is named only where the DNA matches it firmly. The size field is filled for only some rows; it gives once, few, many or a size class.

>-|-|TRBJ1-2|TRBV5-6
TGTGCCAGCAGCTTTGGTGGGAACAACTATGGCTACACCTTC
CASSFGGNNYGYTF
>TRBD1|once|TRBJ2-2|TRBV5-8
TGTGCCAGCCGCCACGACAGGGGGCGGACCGGGGAGCTGTTTTTT
CASRHDRGRTGELFF
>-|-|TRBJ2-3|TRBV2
TGTGCCAGCAGCCGGGACTTAGGGACAGATACGCAGTATTTT
CASSRDLGTDTQYF
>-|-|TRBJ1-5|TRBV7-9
TGTGCCAGCAGCCTTAGCGGGGATCACAATCAGCCCCAGCATTTT
CASSLSGDHNQPQHF
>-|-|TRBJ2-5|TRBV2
TGTGCCAGCATCAAGCAGGGGAAAGAGACCCAGTACTTC
CASIKQGKETQYF
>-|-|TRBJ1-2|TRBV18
TGTGCCAGCTCACCAGGATTACGCGGCTACACCTTC
CASSPGLRGYTF
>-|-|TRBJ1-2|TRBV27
TGTGCCAGCGGCAGGGGCTATGGCTACACCTTC
CASGRGYGYTF
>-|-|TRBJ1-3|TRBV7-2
TGTGCCAGCAGCTTCGGTGGTGGGAGCTCTGGAAACACCATATATTTT
CASSFGGGSSGNTIYF
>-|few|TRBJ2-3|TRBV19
TGTGCCAGTAGTATATGGGATACGCAGTATTTT
CASSIWDTQYF
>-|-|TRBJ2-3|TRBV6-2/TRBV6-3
TGTGCCAGCAGTTACGCAGACTCGTGGGGAGCGGTAGATACGCAGTATTTT
CASSYADSWGAVDTQYF
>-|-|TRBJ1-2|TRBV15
TGTGCCACCAGCAGAGATAGGGTATCGGACGTCCTTTTCACCTTC
CATSRDRVSDVLFTF
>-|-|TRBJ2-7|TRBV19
TGTGCCAGTAGTCGGCAGCGCTACGAGCAGTACTTC
CASSRQRYEQYF
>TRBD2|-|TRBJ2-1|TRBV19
TGTGCCAGTAGTATATCGCGGGAGGATGAGCAGTTCTTC
CASSISREDEQFF
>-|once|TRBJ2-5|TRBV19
TGTGCCAGTAGGATAGAGACTTCCCAAGAGACCCAGTACTTC
CASRIETSQETQYF
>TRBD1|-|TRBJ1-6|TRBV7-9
TGTGCCAGCAGCTCCTCCAGGACAGGGCTTAATTCACCCCTCCACTTT
CASSSSRTGLNSPLHF
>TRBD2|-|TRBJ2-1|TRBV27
TGTGCCAGCAGTTTTGGGACTAGCGGGAACAACAATGAGCAGTTCTTC
CASSFGTSGNNNEQFF
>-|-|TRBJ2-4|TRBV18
TGTGCCAGCTCACCTACAGGGTTGGGGATAAACATTCAGTACTTC
CASSPTGLGINIQYF
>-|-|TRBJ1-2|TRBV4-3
TGCGCCAGCAGCCCGACGGCGGGGGCCTACACCTTC
CASSPTAGAYTF
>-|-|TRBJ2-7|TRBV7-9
TGTGCCAGCAGCTCCCGTATCGAGGGGATCGAGCAGTACTTC
CASSSRIEGIEQYF
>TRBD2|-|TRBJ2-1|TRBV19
TGTGCCAGTAGCGTAGCGGGGCAGACCTACAATGAGCAGTTCTTC
CASSVAGQTYNEQFF
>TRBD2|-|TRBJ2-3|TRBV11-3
TGTGCCAGCTTTCGACGGGGGGAGGGTACAGATACGCAGTATTTT
CASFRRGEGTDTQYF
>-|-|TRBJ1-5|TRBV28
TGTGCCAGCAGTTACGAGACAAGGAGGATTCCCCAGCATTTT
CASSYETRRIPQHF
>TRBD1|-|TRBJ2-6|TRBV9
TGTGCCAGCAGCGCTAGGGACAGGGAAGCTGGGGCCAACGTCCTGACTTTC
CASSARDREAGANVLTF
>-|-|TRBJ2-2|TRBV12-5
TGTGCTAGTGGTTCGTCCCTTCGCGCCGGGGAGCTGTTTTTT
CASGSSLRAGELFF
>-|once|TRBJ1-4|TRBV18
TGTGCCAGCTCGCCATCCCGGGACACCCGGGGAAAACTGTTTTTT
CASSPSRDTRGKLFF
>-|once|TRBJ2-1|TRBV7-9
TGTGCCAGCAGCTTGGGGCTAGTCGGACGCTACAATGAGCAGTTCTTC
CASSLGLVGRYNEQFF
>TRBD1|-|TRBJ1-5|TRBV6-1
TGTGCCAGCAGTGTTATGTGGACAGGGGGGAATCAGCCCCAGCATTTT
CASSVMWTGGNQPQHF
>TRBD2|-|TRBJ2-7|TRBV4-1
TGCGCCAGCAGGCCCGGGACTAGCGGGGGGTTAGGCGACGAGCAGTACTTC
CASRPGTSGGLGDEQYF
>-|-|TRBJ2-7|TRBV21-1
TGTGCCAGCAGCGCCCCCGAGGTAGCGGGAGGGCCGGGCTACGAGCAGTACTTC
CASSAPEVAGGPGYEQYF
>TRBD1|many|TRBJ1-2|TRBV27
TGTGCCAGCAGTTTCCACACAGGGGGACACTATGGCTACACCTTC
CASSFHTGGHYGYTF
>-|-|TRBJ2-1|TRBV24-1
TGTGCCACCAGTGTAAACAGGATCGATGAGCAGTTCTTC
CATSVNRIDEQFF
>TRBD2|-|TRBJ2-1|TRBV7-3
TGTGCCAGCAGCGCAACCGGGACTAGCATCCACAATGAGCAGTTCTTC
CASSATGTSIHNEQFF
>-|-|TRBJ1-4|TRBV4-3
TGCGCCAGCAGCCAAGATCTCTCCGGGAAAGAACTGTTTTTT
CASSQDLSGKELFF
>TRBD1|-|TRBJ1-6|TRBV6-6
TGTGCCAGCAGCCGGGACAGTTATAATTCACCCCTCCACTTT
CASSRDSYNSPLHF
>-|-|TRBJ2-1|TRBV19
TGTGCCAGTAGTATAGCGGACTATCAGAATGAGCAGTTCTTC
CASSIADYQNEQFF
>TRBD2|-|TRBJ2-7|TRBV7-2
TGTGCCAGCAGCCCCTCCCTCGGGGGGGGGCCCTACGAGCAGTACTTC
CASSPSLGGGPYEQYF
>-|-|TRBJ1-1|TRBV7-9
TGTGCCAGCAGCTGGTTTCAGGGATTGAACACTGAAGCTTTCTTT
CASSWFQGLNTEAFF
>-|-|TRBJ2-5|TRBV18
TGTGCCAGCTCGTCGACTAAGGCGCAGACCCAGTACTTC
CASSSTKAQTQYF
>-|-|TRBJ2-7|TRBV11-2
TGTGCCAGCAGCTTAAGCAGGGGGGAAACCTACGAGCAGTACTTC
CASSLSRGETYEQYF
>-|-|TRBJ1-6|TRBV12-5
TGTGCTAGTGGTTTGGAAGGGGGTTCACCCCTCCACTTT
CASGLEGGSPLHF
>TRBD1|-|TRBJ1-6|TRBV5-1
TGCGCCAGCAGCTTGGAGGGGGCGCGCTCACCCCTCCACTTT
CASSLEGARSPLHF
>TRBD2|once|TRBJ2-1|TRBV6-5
TGTGCCAGCACCCTAGCGGGAGGACTCTACAATGAGCAGTTCTTC
CASTLAGGLYNEQFF
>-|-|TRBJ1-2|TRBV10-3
TGTGCCATCAGTGAAGAAGGAGGGGAGGTCGGCTACACCTTC
CAISEEGGEVGYTF
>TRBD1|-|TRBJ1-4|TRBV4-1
TGCGCCAGCAGCCAAGATCCCGGGACAGGGGCTAATGAAAAACTGTTTTTT
CASSQDPGTGANEKLFF
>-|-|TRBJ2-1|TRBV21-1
TGTGCCAGCAGCCACGGGACAGGGGTAAAGAATGAGCAGTTCTTC
CASSHGTGVKNEQFF
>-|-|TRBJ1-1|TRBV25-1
TGTGCCAGCAGTGACTGGGGGGAAGCTTTCTTT
CASSDWGEAFF
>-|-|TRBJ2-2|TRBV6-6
TGTGCCAGCATTCAGGGCCACACCGGGGAGCTGTTTTTT
CASIQGHTGELFF
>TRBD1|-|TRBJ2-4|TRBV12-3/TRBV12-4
TGTGCCAGCAGTGGGGACAGCAAAAACATTCAGTACTTC
CASSGDSKNIQYF
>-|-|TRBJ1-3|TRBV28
TGTGCCAGCAGTTCAAACTCCCGGGGATCAGGGGCTGGAAACACCATATATTTT
CASSSNSRGSGAGNTIYF
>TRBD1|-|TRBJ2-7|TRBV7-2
TGTGCCAGCAGCCAAAGATGGACAGGGGACGACGAGCAGTACTTC
CASSQRWTGDDEQYF
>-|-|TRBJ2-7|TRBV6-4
TGTGCCAGCAGTGACCACGAGCAGTACTTC
CASSDHEQYF